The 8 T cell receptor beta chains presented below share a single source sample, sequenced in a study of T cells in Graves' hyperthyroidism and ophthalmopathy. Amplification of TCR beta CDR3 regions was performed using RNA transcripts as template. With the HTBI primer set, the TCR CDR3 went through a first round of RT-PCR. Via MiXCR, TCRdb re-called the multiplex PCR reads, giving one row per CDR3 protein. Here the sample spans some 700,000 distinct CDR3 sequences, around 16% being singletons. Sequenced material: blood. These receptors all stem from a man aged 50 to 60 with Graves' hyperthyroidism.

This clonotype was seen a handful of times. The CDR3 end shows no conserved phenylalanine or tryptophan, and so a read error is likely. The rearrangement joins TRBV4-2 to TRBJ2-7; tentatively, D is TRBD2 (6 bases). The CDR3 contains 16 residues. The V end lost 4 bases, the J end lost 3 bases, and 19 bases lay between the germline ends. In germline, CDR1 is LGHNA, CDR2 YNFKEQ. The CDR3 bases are TGTGCCAGCAGCCCTGGCTTGGGAGGCGGCCTCTACGAGCAGTACCTC. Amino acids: CASSPGLGGGLYEQYL.

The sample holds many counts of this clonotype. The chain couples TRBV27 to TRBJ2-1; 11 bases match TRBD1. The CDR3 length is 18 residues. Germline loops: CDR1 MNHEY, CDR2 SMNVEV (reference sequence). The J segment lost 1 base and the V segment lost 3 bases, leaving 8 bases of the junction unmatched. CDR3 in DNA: TGTGCCAGCAGTTTTCTGCGGACAGGGGGCGCGTCCTACAATGAGCAGTTCTTC. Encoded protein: CASSFLRTGGASYNEQFF.

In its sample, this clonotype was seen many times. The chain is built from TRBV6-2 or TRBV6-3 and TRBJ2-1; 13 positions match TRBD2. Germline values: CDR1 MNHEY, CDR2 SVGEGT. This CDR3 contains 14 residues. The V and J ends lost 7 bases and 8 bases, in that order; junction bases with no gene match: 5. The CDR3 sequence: CASTTGLAGYEQFF. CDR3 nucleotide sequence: TGTGCCAGCACTACGGGACTAGCGGGATATGAGCAGTTCTTC.

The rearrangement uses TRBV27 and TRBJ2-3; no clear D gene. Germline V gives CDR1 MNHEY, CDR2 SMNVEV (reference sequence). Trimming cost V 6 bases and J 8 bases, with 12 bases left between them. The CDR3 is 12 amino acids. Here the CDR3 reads CASSPGMVTQYF. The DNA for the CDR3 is TGTGCCAGCAGCCCTGGGATGGTTACGCAGTATTTT.

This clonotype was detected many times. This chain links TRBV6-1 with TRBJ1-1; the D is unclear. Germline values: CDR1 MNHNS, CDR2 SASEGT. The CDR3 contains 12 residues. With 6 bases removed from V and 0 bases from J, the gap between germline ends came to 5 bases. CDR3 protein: CASSEMNTEAFF. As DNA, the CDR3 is TGTGCCAGCAGCGAGATGAACACTGAAGCTTTCTTT.

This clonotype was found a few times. The CDR3 sequence is CASSRAGPAGLLGTDTQYF. The CDR3, as DNA: TGTGCCAGCAGCCGGGCAGGCCCGGCGGGGTTGCTCGGCACAGATACGCAGTATTTT. The chain is built from TRBV3-1 and TRBJ2-3, with D possibly being TRBD2 (6 bases). The length of the CDR3 is 19 residues. Deletions cut 4 bases from V and 1 base from J, with 24 bases between. From germline, CDR1 is LGHDT and CDR2 YNNKEL (reference sequence).

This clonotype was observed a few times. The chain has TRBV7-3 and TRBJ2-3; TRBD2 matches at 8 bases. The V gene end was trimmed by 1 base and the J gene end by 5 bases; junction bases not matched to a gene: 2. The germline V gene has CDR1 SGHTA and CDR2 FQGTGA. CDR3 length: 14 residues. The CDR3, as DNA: TGTGCCAGCAGCTTAAAAACTAGCGGAGATACGCAGTATTTT. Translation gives CASSLKTSGDTQYF.

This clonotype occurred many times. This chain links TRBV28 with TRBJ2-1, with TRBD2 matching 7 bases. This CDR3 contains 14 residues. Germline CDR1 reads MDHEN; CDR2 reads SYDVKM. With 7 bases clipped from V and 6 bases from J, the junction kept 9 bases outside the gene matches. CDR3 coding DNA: TGTGCCAGCACGGGCGGGAGTATATCCAATGAGCAGTTCTTC. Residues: CASTGGSISNEQFF.